This T cell receptor beta chain emerged from a study of blood T cell repertoires in COVID-19. Profiled with immunoSEQ multiplex PCR; TCRdb holds only in-frame clones, not every one. This repertoire shows over 70,000 clones, 70% to 90% found once; its top ten account for 15% to 20%. Per germline, CDR1 MNHEY and CDR2 SMNVEV (reference sequence). The CDR3 totals 15 residues. The J segment lost 9 bases and the V segment lost 4 bases, leaving 12 bases of the junction unmatched. This sequence originates from a human donor in a cohort sampled during active COVID-19. The V and J genes are TRBV27 and TRBJ1-5; 7 positions match TRBD1. The sequenced material came from peripheral blood. DNA of the CDR3: TGTGCCAGCAGTTCCACCCGACAGGGTTGGCGGCCCCAGCATTTT. It is translated as CASSSTRQGWRPQHF.